The 26 T cell receptor beta chains given below trace back to one sample, sequenced in a study of beta chain features in type 1 diabetes. Expressed TCRB transcripts got sequenced, as all isolated RNA was reverse transcribed. Sequencing was performed with immunoSEQ multiplex PCR; in TCRdb, only in-frame clones are kept and a portion is missing. The data contain around 150,000 clones, approximately 10% of them seen just once; the ten biggest clones take up more than 0.45%. Their target antigens are unknown. Overall study results and limits: A moderate, significant TCRB CDR3 shortening appeared in type 1 diabetes across four CD4+ subsets.

Sequencing was carried out using central memory CD4+ T cells from blood. These receptors all stem from a man between 25 and 39 years old with type 1 diabetes.

The chain combines TRBV4-2 with TRBJ2-1; D possibly corresponds to TRBD2 (5 bases). The ends were cut back, 1 base at V and 6 bases at J, with 16 bases in the middle. The CDR3 totals 16 residues. Germline V CDR1 and CDR2: LGHNA, YNFKEQ. The CDR3 DNA sequence: TGTGCCAGCAGCCAAGCACTCTTCACTCGGGGCAATGAGCAGTTCTTC. It translates to CASSQALFTRGNEQFF.

The table lists this clone with a few counts. The chain recombines TRBV5-4 with TRBJ2-3, with 12 positions matching TRBD2. The junction had 8 bases not matched to a gene; V was cut back by 4 bases and J by 2 bases. The CDR3 is 17 amino acids. CDR1 and CDR2 (germline): SGHNT, YYREEE (reference sequence). Here the CDR3 DNA reads TGTGCCAGCAGCATTGGACTAGCGGGATCTTCCACAGATACGCAGTATTTT. Protein product: CASSIGLAGSSTDTQYF.

This clone was seen more than once but under ten times. This chain connects TRBV5-1 to TRBJ2-1; 15 bases match TRBD2. Trimming at V came to 3 bases and at J to 10 bases, leaving 8 bases not matched to a gene. This CDR3 spans 16 amino acids. CDR1 is SGHRS, CDR2 YFSETQ, per germline. CDR3 residues: CASSSGLAGGRGEQFF. The CDR3 bases are TGCGCCAGCAGCTCGGGACTAGCGGGAGGACGAGGGGAGCAGTTCTTC. Full variable domain (missing parts from reference TRBV5-1 and TRBJ2-1): KAGVTQTPRYLIKTRGQQVTLSCSPISGHRSVSWYQQTPGQGLQFLFEYFSETQRNKGNFPGRFSGRQFSNSRSEMNVSTLELGDSALYLCASSSGLAGGRGEQFFGPGTRLTVL.

The chain recombines TRBV28 with TRBJ2-7, with D perhaps matching TRBD1 (6 bases). CDR3 size: 15 residues. V shed 7 bases and J shed 4 bases, with 20 bases lying between them. CDR1 is MDHEN and CDR2 is SYDVKM in the germline V gene. Written as DNA, the CDR3 is TGTGCCAGCACCTCCCTCGGACAGAAAGGATACGAGCAGTACTTC. It codes for CASTSLGQKGYEQYF.

V and J are TRBV6-6 and TRBJ1-5; no clear D. The V end lost 6 bases, the J end lost 7 bases, and 16 bases lay between the germline ends. Germline CDR1 MNHNY, CDR2 SVGAGI (reference sequence). The CDR3 covers 14 residues. This CDR3 is CASRYRGERQPQHF. The CDR3 DNA reads as TGTGCCAGCAGGTACCGTGGGGAGCGGCAGCCCCAGCATTTT.

This clone was detected only a few times. The V gene is TRBV27, the J gene TRBJ2-2, with 7 nucleotides matching TRBD2. The trim removed 5 bases at V and 6 bases at J, leaving 12 bases unmatched. The CDR3 covers 16 residues. In germline, CDR1 is MNHEY, CDR2 SMNVEV (reference sequence). The CDR3 region has the DNA TGTGCCAGCAGTCCCTTGGGAGGGAGAGGGGCCGGGGAGCTGTTTTTT. It specifies CASSPLGGRGAGELFF.

A few counts support this clone. The J gene is TRBJ2-1, the V gene TRBV5-1; tentative D call: TRBD1 (6 bases). The CDR3 contains 12 residues. Trimming stripped 6 bases from V and 7 bases from J, with 11 bases between. The V gene's germline CDR1 is SGHRS and CDR2 YFSETQ. Here the CDR3 reads CASMERGNEQFF. The DNA for the CDR3 is TGCGCCAGCATGGAAAGGGGGAATGAGCAGTTCTTC. Together with reference TRBV5-1 and TRBJ2-1, the CDR3 gives the full variable domain: KAGVTQTPRYLIKTRGQQVTLSCSPISGHRSVSWYQQTPGQGLQFLFEYFSETQRNKGNFPGRFSGRQFSNSRSEMNVSTLELGDSALYLCASMERGNEQFFGPGTRLTVL.

The V gene is TRBV30, the J gene TRBJ2-5; TRBD1 is a possible D gene (5 bases). Trimming left V 2 bases short and J 4 bases short, with 8 bases between. Looked up from germline, CDR1 is GTSNPN and CDR2 is SVGIG (reference sequence). The CDR3 spans 12 residues. The CDR3 loop is CAWSPRGETQYF. DNA for the CDR3: TGTGCCTGGAGTCCTAGGGGAGAGACCCAGTACTTC.

This clone was counted between two and nine times. The chain employs TRBV6-4 and TRBJ2-7, with 11 positions matching TRBD2. CDR3 size: 15 residues. With V trimmed by 3 bases and J by 3 bases, 4 bases remained unmatched. CDR1 is MRHNA, CDR2 SNTAGT, per germline. CDR3 sequence (DNA): TGTGCCAGCAGTGAGGGGACTAGCGGAGGCTACGAGCAGTACTTC. It yields the protein CASSEGTSGGYEQYF.

This chain joins TRBV6-6 and TRBJ2-1, with D possibly TRBD1 on 5 matching bases. Germline V gives CDR1 MNHNY, CDR2 SVGAGI (reference sequence). The CDR3 extends over 12 amino acids. With 6 bases removed from V and 7 bases from J, the gap between germline ends came to 10 bases. CDR3: CASSQTDNEQFF. CDR3 coding DNA: TGTGCCAGCAGCCAGACAGATAATGAGCAGTTCTTC.

The table lists this clone with a few counts. The genes are TRBV11-2 and TRBJ2-4; 8 bases are a match to TRBD2. Germline V gene sequence: CDR1 SGHAT, CDR2 FQNNGV. This CDR3 contains 14 residues. J gave up 6 bases and V 1 base, and 2 bases lay outside the gene matches. The CDR3 bases are TGTGCCAGCAGCTTAGTAGCGGGGCTAAACATTCAGTACTTC. This codes for CASSLVAGLNIQYF.

The sample holds a few counts of this clone. CDR3 nucleotides: TGTGCCAGCGTGACAGGGGCCAACACCGGGGAGCTGTTTTTT. Protein: CASVTGANTGELFF. The V call is TRBV28, the J call TRBJ2-2, with 8 positions matching TRBD1. The V gene end was trimmed by 8 bases and the J gene end by 2 bases; junction bases not matched to a gene: 4. The CDR3 extends over 14 amino acids. Germline V gene data show CDR1 as MDHEN and CDR2 as SYDVKM.

The sample holds a few counts of this clone. Within the sample, other DNA sequences also encode this same CDR3. The chain employs TRBV5-1 and TRBJ2-7; TRBD1 matches at 8 bases. Germline loops: CDR1 SGHRS, CDR2 YFSETQ. The V segment lost 4 bases and the J segment 3 bases; nucleotides outside the gene matches: 6. This CDR3 spans 14 amino acids. In DNA form, the CDR3 reads TGCGCCAGCAGCCTGGGACAGGACATCTACGAGCAGTACTTC. Its translation: CASSLGQDIYEQYF.

V usage is TRBV14 and J usage is TRBJ2-3, with D uncertain. The germline CDR1 and CDR2 sequences are SGHDN and FVKESK. Trimming took off 4 bases at V and 1 base at J, with 12 bases between the two ends. This CDR3 has 15 amino acids. The CDR3 DNA is TGTGCCAGCAGCCGTAGCAGTATCGGCACAGATACGCAGTATTTT. It is translated as CASSRSSIGTDTQYF.

The rearrangement uses TRBV5-6 and TRBJ2-7; 11 bases align to TRBD2. This CDR3 contains 16 residues. Germline CDR1 SGHDT, CDR2 YYEEEE. Losses at the gene ends were 4 bases for V and 3 bases for J; bases not matched to a gene: 9. CDR3 sequence: CASSAGTSGFYYEQYF. CDR3 bases: TGTGCCAGCAGCGCCGGGACTAGCGGTTTCTACTACGAGCAGTACTTC.

The V and J genes are TRBV6-6 and TRBJ2-7, with TRBD2 matching 7 bases. The CDR3 contains 15 residues. V shed 0 bases, J shed 2 bases, and the junction held 4 bases outside the gene matches. Per the germline V gene, CDR1 is MNHNY and CDR2 is SVGAGI (reference sequence). The DNA of the CDR3 is TGTGCCAGCAGTTACTCCGCTAGCGGTACCTACGAGCAGTACTTC. Translated: CASSYSASGTYEQYF.

V usage is TRBV14 and J usage is TRBJ2-1; D gene unclear. The germline CDR1 and CDR2 sequences are SGHDN and FVKESK. This CDR3 is 14 amino acids long. Trimming left V 1 base short and J 3 bases short, with 7 bases between. The DNA of the CDR3 is TGTGCCAGCAGCCAAGCCATCAGCTACAATGAGCAGTTCTTC. As protein: CASSQAISYNEQFF.

This clone has more than one count but fewer than ten. This chain links TRBV2 with TRBJ2-2; 7 nucleotides match TRBD1. In germline, CDR1 is SNHLY, CDR2 FYNNEI. The length of the CDR3 is 14 residues. V was clipped by 8 bases and J by 5 bases; unmatched bases: 8. CDR3 in DNA: TGTGCCAGCTCCAACAGGGGCGGGACCGGGGAGCTGTTTTTT. Its translation is CASSNRGGTGELFF.

This clone has just a few counts. The gene calls are TRBV11-2 and TRBJ2-5, with a tentative D call TRBD2 (6 bases). Trimming left V 3 bases short and J 4 bases short, with 21 bases between. Germline lookup yields CDR1 SGHAT and CDR2 FQNNGV. The CDR3 spans 17 residues. CDR3 sequence: CASSLTVGGKRRETQYF. Here the CDR3 DNA reads TGTGCCAGCAGCTTGACTGTGGGCGGGAAAAGGAGAGAGACCCAGTACTTC.

This clone occurred a few times. Written as DNA, the CDR3 is TGTGCCAGCAGCGTAAGCGCCCACAATGAGCAGTTCTTC. Translated, it gives CASSVSAHNEQFF. This sequence joins TRBV9 and TRBJ2-1; D not certain. The length of the CDR3 is 13 residues. Germline assignment: CDR1 SGDLS and CDR2 YYNGEE. The V and J ends lost 1 base and 5 bases respectively, with 7 bases between them.

The chain has TRBV7-9 and TRBJ2-7, with 7 bases identical to TRBD2. Looked up from germline, CDR1 is SEHNR and CDR2 is FQNEAQ (reference sequence). The V segment lost 3 bases and the J segment 5 bases; nucleotides outside the gene matches: 4. The CDR3 runs to 13 residues. The CDR3 is CASSFREEDEQYF. DNA for the CDR3: TGTGCCAGCAGCTTCCGGGAGGAGGACGAGCAGTACTTC.

This clone was recorded a few times. This rearrangement joins TRBV7-2 to TRBJ2-7; D possibly corresponds to TRBD1 (6 bases). With 0 bases removed from V and 4 bases from J, the gap between germline ends came to 13 bases. Germline CDR1 reads SGHTA; CDR2 reads FQGNSA. There are 15 residues in the CDR3. This CDR3 reads CASSLAGQSQYEQYF. Written as DNA, the CDR3 is TGTGCCAGCAGCTTAGCGGGACAATCCCAATACGAGCAGTACTTC.

CDR3: CASERTSGNSYEQYF. The CDR3 DNA reads as TGTGCCAGCGAGCGCACTAGCGGGAACTCCTACGAGCAGTACTTC. The genes are TRBV6-5 and TRBJ2-7; TRBD2 matches at 10 bases. This CDR3 is built from 15 residues. Germline V gene lookup returns CDR1 MNHEY and CDR2 SVGAGI. V lost 8 bases to trimming and J lost 0 bases; unmatched junction nucleotides: 7.

The V and J genes are TRBV4-2 and TRBJ2-7; TRBD1 matches 11 bases. CDR1 is LGHNA and CDR2 is YNFKEQ in the germline V gene. The CDR3 contains 14 residues. Losses at the gene ends were 5 bases for V and 6 bases for J; bases not matched to a gene: 6. The DNA of the CDR3 is TGTGCCAGCAGCTCCCGGACAGGGGGCGGCGAGCAGTACTTC. It codes for CASSSRTGGGEQYF.

Only a few counts were recorded for this clone. This chain connects TRBV19 to TRBJ2-6; D is ambiguous. The V gene's germline CDR1 is LNHDA and CDR2 SQIVND (reference sequence). V was trimmed by 3 bases and J by 0 bases, leaving 6 bases between them. CDR3 length: 15 amino acids. The CDR3 loop is CASSIAYSGANVLTF. In DNA, the CDR3 is TGTGCCAGTAGTATTGCGTACTCTGGGGCCAACGTCCTGACTTTC.

The rearrangement joins TRBV28 to TRBJ2-1, with 12 nucleotides matching TRBD2. This CDR3 has 16 amino acids. Looked up from germline, CDR1 is MDHEN and CDR2 is SYDVKM. Trimming at V came to 4 bases and at J to 2 bases, leaving 3 bases not matched to a gene. The CDR3 coding sequence is TGTGCCAGCAGTTCTCTAGCGGGAGGGGCCTACAATGAGCAGTTCTTC. Translated, it gives CASSSLAGGAYNEQFF.